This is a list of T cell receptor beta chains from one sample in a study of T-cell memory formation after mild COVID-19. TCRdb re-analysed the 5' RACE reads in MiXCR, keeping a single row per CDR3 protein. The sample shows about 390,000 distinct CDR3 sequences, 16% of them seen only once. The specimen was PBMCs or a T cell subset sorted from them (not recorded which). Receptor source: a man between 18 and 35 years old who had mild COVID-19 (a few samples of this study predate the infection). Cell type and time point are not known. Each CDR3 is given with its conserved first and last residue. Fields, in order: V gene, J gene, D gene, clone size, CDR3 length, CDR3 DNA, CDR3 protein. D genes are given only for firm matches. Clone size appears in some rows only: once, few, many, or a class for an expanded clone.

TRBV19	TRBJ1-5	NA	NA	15	TGTGCCAGTTCCAGGCGGCGTCTGAACAATCAGCCCCAGCATTTT	CASSRRRLNNQPQHF
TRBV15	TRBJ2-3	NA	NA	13	TGTGCCACCAGCTCTTCCGACCAACATACGCAGTATTTT	CATSSSDQHTQYF
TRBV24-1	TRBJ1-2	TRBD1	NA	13	TGTGCCACCAGTGACCGGGACAGGGTCGGCTACACCTTC	CATSDRDRVGYTF
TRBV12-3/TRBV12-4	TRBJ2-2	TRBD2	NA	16	TGTGCCACCGGTATAGCGGGGGGCTTGAACACCGGGGAGCTGTTTTTT	CATGIAGGLNTGELFF
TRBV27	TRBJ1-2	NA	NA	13	TGTGCCAGCAGTCGTGGAACCTCAGGCGGCTACACCTTC	CASSRGTSGGYTF
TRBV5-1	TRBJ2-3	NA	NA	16	TGCGCCAGCAGCTTCTCGACAGGGACTAGCACAGATACGCAGTATTTT	CASSFSTGTSTDTQYF
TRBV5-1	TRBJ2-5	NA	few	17	TGCGCCAGCAGCCCTGGACCTGGGACTCGGTACCAAGAGACCCAGTACTTC	CASSPGPGTRYQETQYF
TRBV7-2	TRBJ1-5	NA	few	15	TGTGCCAGCAGCGTAGCAGGGGCGGACAATCAGCCCCAGCATTTT	CASSVAGADNQPQHF
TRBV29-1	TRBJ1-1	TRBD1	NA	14	TGCAGCGTGGGGACAGGGGGCGCGGACACTGAAGCTTTCTTT	CSVGTGGADTEAFF
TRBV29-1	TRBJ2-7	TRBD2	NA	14	TGCAGCGTGGTATGGGCATTAGCGGGCTACGAGCAGTACTTC	CSVVWALAGYEQYF
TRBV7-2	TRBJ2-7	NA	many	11	TGTGCCGTTTCCACGCTATACGAGCAGTACTTC	CAVSTLYEQYF
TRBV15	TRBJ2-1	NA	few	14	TGTGCCACCAGCAGAGATTTGGAGGGCGGTGAGCAGTTCTTC	CATSRDLEGGEQFF
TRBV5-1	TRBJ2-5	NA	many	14	TGCGCCAGCAGCGAACCGACCGGGTCGGAGACCCAGTACTTC	CASSEPTGSETQYF
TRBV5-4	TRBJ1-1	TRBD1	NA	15	TGTGCCAGCAGCTTGCCAGACAGGGGGCGAACTGAAGCTTTCTTT	CASSLPDRGRTEAFF
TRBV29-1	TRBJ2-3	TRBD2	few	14	TGCAGCGTTGGTTCTTGGAGCGGGGCAGATACGCAGTATTTT	CSVGSWSGADTQYF
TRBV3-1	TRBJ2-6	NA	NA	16	TGTGCCAGCAGCCGGGCAGGGGCCTCTGGGGCCAACGTCCTGACTTTC	CASSRAGASGANVLTF
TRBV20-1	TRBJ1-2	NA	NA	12	TGCAGTGCGTGGACACTCAGGGAGGGCTACACCTTC	CSAWTLREGYTF
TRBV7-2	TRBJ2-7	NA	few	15	TGTGCCAGCAGCGCGAGGGGGGGCCCCGCCTACGAGCAGTACTTC	CASSARGGPAYEQYF
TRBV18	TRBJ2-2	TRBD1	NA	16	TGTGCCAGCTCACCCACCGGGACAGGGTTCACCGGGGAGCTGTTTTTT	CASSPTGTGFTGELFF
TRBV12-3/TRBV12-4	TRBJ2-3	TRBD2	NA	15	TGTGCCAGCAGGATAGCGGGGGGCGGCACAGATACGCAGTATTTT	CASRIAGGGTDTQYF
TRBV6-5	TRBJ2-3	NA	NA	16	TGTGCCAGCAGCTACGGCCGGGAAAGGGCCTGGGATACGCAGTATTTT	CASSYGRERAWDTQYF
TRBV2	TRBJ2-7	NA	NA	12	TGTGCCAGCAGTCGGCTGTGGGCCGAGCAGTACTTC	CASSRLWAEQYF
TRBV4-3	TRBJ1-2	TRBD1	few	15	TGCGCCAGCAGCCAACCCGGGACAGGGAACTATGGCTACACCTTC	CASSQPGTGNYGYTF
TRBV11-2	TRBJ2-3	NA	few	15	TGTGCCAGCAGGTTTCCGGGACTCCGTACAGATACGCAGTATTTT	CASRFPGLRTDTQYF
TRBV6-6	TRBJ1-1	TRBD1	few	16	TGTGCCAGCAGTTACTCGGTCCCAGGGGGCCGGACTGAAGCTTTCTTT	CASSYSVPGGRTEAFF
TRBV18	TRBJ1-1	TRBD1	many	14	TGTGCCAGCAGCCCCGACAGGGGGAACACTGAAGCTTTCTTT	CASSPDRGNTEAFF
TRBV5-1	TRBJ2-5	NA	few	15	TGCGCCAGCAGCTTTGGTACAGGGTTGGGGGAGACCCAGTACTTC	CASSFGTGLGETQYF
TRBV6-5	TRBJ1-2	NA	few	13	TGTGCCAGCAGTTACTCCGGGGGTTATGGCTACACCTTC	CASSYSGGYGYTF
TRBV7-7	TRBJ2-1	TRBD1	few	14	TGTGCCAGCAGCCCGGGACAGGCCTACAATGAGCAGTTCTTC	CASSPGQAYNEQFF
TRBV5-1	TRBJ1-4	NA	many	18	TGCGCCAGCAGCTCCAGCCCTCAGGGAGGCGCAACTAATGAAAAACTGTTTTTT	CASSSSPQGGATNEKLFF
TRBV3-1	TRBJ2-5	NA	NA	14	TGTGCCACCAGCCAAGATGGCAGACGAGAGACCCAGTACTTC	CATSQDGRRETQYF